This T cell receptor beta chain is drawn from a study of read filtering for tumor transcriptome and immune sequencing. Molecular barcoded adaptors covering alpha/delta and beta/gamma chains were used on approximately 400 ng RNA. MiXCR, applied by TCRdb to the reads, yields one record per CDR3 protein. This table holds roughly 25,000 distinct CDR3 sequences, 13% to 15% found once. This clonotype was observed many times. The CDR3 covers 13 residues. V shed 7 bases and J shed 0 bases, with 10 bases lying between them. Germline V gene data show CDR1 as SQVTM and CDR2 as ANQGSEA. This receptor was taken from a donor aged 40 or over with multiple myeloma. Sequencing input: a population of CD138-negative cells sorted from bone marrow. The chain uses TRBV29-1 and TRBJ2-1, with D maybe TRBD1 (5 bases). The CDR3 DNA reads TGCAGCGCCTCCAGGGACTCCTACAATGAGCAGTTCTTC. This encodes CSASRDSYNEQFF.